This entry lists 10 T cell receptor beta chains sequenced from one sample in a study of shared clonotypes between healthy human individuals. Libraries were prepared by immunoSEQ multiplex PCR; TCRdb keeps only in-frame clonotypes and omits some of them. The sample lists fewer than 400,000 clones; over 65% were seen once. The sample consisted of memory CD4+ T cells sorted from blood. The subset was: CD45RA-negative fraction. The receptors shown here come from a man aged 30 to 45 in good health.

The chain joins TRBV27 to TRBJ1-2, with 7 bases matching TRBD1. V was pared by 7 bases and J by 2 bases, with 7 bases of the junction left unmatched. This CDR3 is 14 amino acids long. Germline-derived CDR1 and CDR2 are MNHEY and SMNVEV (reference sequence). The CDR3 DNA reads TGTGCCAGCACCGCGGTGGGACAGAACTATGGCTACACCTTC. It translates to CASTAVGQNYGYTF.

In its sample, this clone was seen many times. The chain has TRBV9 and TRBJ2-7, with 7 positions matching TRBD2. Germline values: CDR1 SGDLS, CDR2 YYNGEE. The CDR3 covers 16 residues. With 0 bases clipped from V and 6 bases from J, the junction kept 12 bases outside the gene matches. The CDR3 sequence is CASSVGGSGDPGEQYF. The CDR3 nucleotides are TGTGCCAGCAGCGTAGGGGGGAGCGGGGACCCGGGCGAGCAGTACTTC.

This clone was seen only once. The genes are TRBV18 and TRBJ2-2; no firm D call. Between the trimmed V and J ends, which lost 6 bases and 5 bases, there was a span of 10 bases. Germline V gene lookup returns CDR1 KGHSH and CDR2 LQKENI. This CDR3 is 13 amino acids long. In DNA form, the CDR3 reads TGTGCCAGCTCGGGGTTCGGAACCGGGGAGCTGTTTTTT. As protein: CASSGFGTGELFF.

The genes are TRBV30 and TRBJ2-7, with D perhaps TRBD1 or TRBD2 (5 bases each). Trimming stripped 2 bases from V and 3 bases from J, with 11 bases between. CDR1 GTSNPN and CDR2 SVGIG come from the germline V gene (reference sequence). CDR3 length equals 13 residues. The CDR3 loop is CAWSRGVRYEQYF. In DNA, the CDR3 is TGTGCCTGGAGTAGGGGAGTTCGCTACGAGCAGTACTTC. The full variable domain, its missing parts supplied by reference TRBV30 and TRBJ2-7, is SQTIHQWPATLVQPVGSPLSLECTVEGTSNPNLYWYRQAAGRGLQLLFYSVGIGQISSEVPQNLSASRPQDRQFILSSKKLLLSDSGFYLCAWSRGVRYEQYFGPGTRLTVT.

This chain connects TRBV29-1 to TRBJ2-3, with no clear D. Germline V CDR1 and CDR2: SQVTM, ANQGSEA. This CDR3 contains 13 residues. V shed 7 bases and J shed 0 bases, with 11 bases lying between them. CDR3 DNA sequence: TGCAGCGCTACGGGCCTCAGCACAGATACGCAGTATTTT. Its translation is CSATGLSTDTQYF.

This clone has at least ten counts. The chain uses TRBV29-1 and TRBJ1-5; D is unresolved. Per the germline V gene, CDR1 is SQVTM and CDR2 is ANQGSEA. The germline V and J ends were trimmed by 7 bases and 11 bases, with 18 bases remaining between them. The CDR3 has 12 residues. The CDR3 region has the DNA TGCAGCGCCCTCGCGGGGTCCTCGGCCCAGCATTTT. It yields the protein CSALAGSSAQHF.

This clone was seen only once. The chain links TRBV20-1 to TRBJ2-5; D uncertain. This CDR3 is 10 amino acids long. Looked up from germline, CDR1 is DFQATT and CDR2 is SNEGSKA (reference sequence). Trimming removed 7 bases from V and 5 bases from J, with 8 bases in between. The CDR3 region is CSGLVETQYF. The CDR3 nucleotides are TGCAGTGGGTTAGTGGAGACCCAGTACTTC.

The chain uses TRBV7-9 and TRBJ1-4, with 10 bases identical to TRBD1. J gave up 8 bases and V 5 bases, and 17 bases lay outside the gene matches. The CDR3 spans 18 residues. Germline V lookup: CDR1 SEHNR, CDR2 FQNEAQ (reference sequence). The CDR3 DNA sequence: TGTGCCAGCAGCCCGCCTTATTCCCGGGACAGGGGCGGAGAAAAACTGTTTTTT. It encodes CASSPPYSRDRGGEKLFF.

The V gene is TRBV7-2, the J gene TRBJ2-2; the match to TRBD1 covers 9 bases. The ends lost 3 bases at V and 6 bases at J; junction bases unmatched: 8. The CDR3 contains 16 residues. The V gene's germline CDR1 is SGHTA and CDR2 FQGNSA. CDR3 sequence reads: CASSFGTGLYPGELFF. The CDR3 DNA sequence: TGTGCCAGCAGCTTCGGGACAGGGCTATATCCCGGGGAGCTGTTTTTT.

This rearrangement joins TRBV7-8 to TRBJ2-7, with TRBD1 matching 8 bases. J lost 5 bases, V lost 3 bases, and 6 bases had no gene match. This CDR3 is built from 14 residues. CDR1 and CDR2 from the germline V gene are SGHVS and FQNEAQ. The CDR3 spells CASSLRTGINEQYF. The CDR3 nucleotides are TGTGCCAGCAGCTTGAGGACAGGGATCAACGAGCAGTACTTC.